A selection of T cell receptor beta chains follows, all from one sample in a study of CD8 T cells in ankylosing spondylitis. TCRdb passed the 5' RACE reads through MiXCR, listing each CDR3 protein once. The data hold about 220,000 distinct CDR3 sequences, with roughly 24% observed a single time. Sequencing was done on a sample of blood, either unsorted or a sorted T cell fraction (not recorded which). These receptors originate from a male donor with ankylosing spondylitis or in good health (not recorded which). The CDR3 runs from the conserved cysteine through the conserved F or W. The order of the fields is J gene, V gene, clone size, D gene, CDR3 DNA, CDR3 protein. D genes are given only for firm matches. Clone sizes are given selectively: once, few, many, or a class where the clone is expanded.

TRBJ1-6 | TRBV5-1 | many | . | TGCGCCAGCAGCTTGAACGGGTCACCCCTCCACTTT | CASSLNGSPLHF
TRBJ2-7 | TRBV5-1 | . | TRBD1 | TGCGCCAGCACCCCGACAGGGTGGGCCTACGAGCAGTACTTC | CASTPTGWAYEQYF
TRBJ2-3 | TRBV20-1 | . | . | TGCAGTGCTAGGGAACCCCAGGGGCGTAGCACAGATACGCAGTATTTT | CSAREPQGRSTDTQYF
TRBJ2-7 | TRBV28 | many | . | TGTGCCAGCAGTCAGGACTCCATGAGCTCCTACGAGCAGTACTTC | CASSQDSMSSYEQYF
TRBJ2-4 | TRBV6-2/TRBV6-3 | many | . | TGTGCCAGCAGCTACCGGACAGCCGCCAAAAACATTCAGTACTTC | CASSYRTAAKNIQYF
TRBJ2-1 | TRBV14 | many | TRBD2 | TGTGCCAGCAGCCTATATCAGGGACTAGCGGGAGGGGAGCAGTTCTTC | CASSLYQGLAGGEQFF
TRBJ2-5 | TRBV29-1 | . | TRBD1 | TGCAGCACAAACAGGGGTCTAGAGACCCAGTACTTC | CSTNRGLETQYF
TRBJ2-1 | TRBV20-1 | . | . | TGCAGTGCCGACGGAGGCCCTGGAAATGAGCAGTTCTTC | CSADGGPGNEQFF
TRBJ2-3 | TRBV20-1 | . | TRBD1 | TGCAGTGCTAGAGAGTACGGACAGGGGCTCGCAGATACGCAGTATTTT | CSAREYGQGLADTQYF
TRBJ2-6 | TRBV20-1 | . | . | TGCAGTGCTAGAGAAGTTGAGTCTGGGGCCAACGTCCTGACTTTC | CSAREVESGANVLTF
TRBJ2-2 | TRBV7-6 | . | . | TGTGCCAGCAGCTTAGCGTCCCCCCAGAACACCGGGGAGCTGTTTTTT | CASSLASPQNTGELFF
TRBJ1-1 | TRBV29-1 | few | . | TGCAGCGTAGCTATGGACTTTATGAACACTGAAGCTTTCTTT | CSVAMDFMNTEAFF
TRBJ2-7 | TRBV20-1 | many | . | TGCAGTGCTAGTGAGGCAGCCTCCGGCGAGCAGTACTTC | CSASEAASGEQYF
TRBJ2-2 | TRBV4-1 | . | . | TGCGCCAGCAGCCAAGAGAGTGGCGGGTCGAACACCGGGGAGCTGTTTTTT | CASSQESGGSNTGELFF
TRBJ2-7 | TRBV4-1 | . | TRBD1 | TGCGCCAGCAGCCAAGAGCATAATGACAGGGCCTCATGGCGCGAGCAGTACTTC | CASSQEHNDRASWREQYF
TRBJ2-5 | TRBV15 | . | . | TGTGCCACCAGCAGAGACTTGGACTTCCCAGGCCAAGAGACCCAGTACTTC | CATSRDLDFPGQETQYF
TRBJ1-1 | TRBV20-1 | few | . | TGCAGTGCTAGATCGGACACTGAAGCTTTCTTT | CSARSDTEAFF
TRBJ2-2 | TRBV29-1 | few | TRBD2 | TGCAGCGGTAGGACTAGCGGGACCGGGGAGCTGTTTTTT | CSGRTSGTGELFF
TRBJ2-7 | TRBV29-1 | many | . | TGCAGCGTTGAACGCCCGGGAGTCTACGAGCAGTACTTC | CSVERPGVYEQYF
TRBJ2-7 | TRBV20-1 | . | TRBD2 | TGCAGTGCTAGAGGGAGGCAGCGGGGGGCCTACGAGCAGTACTTC | CSARGRQRGAYEQYF
TRBJ1-2 | TRBV5-1 | many | . | TGCGCCAGCAGCTTGTCCGGGGACTATGGCTACACCTTC | CASSLSGDYGYTF
TRBJ2-3 | TRBV7-2 | . | . | TGTGCCAGCAGCGACGGGAGCACAGATACGCAGTATTTT | CASSDGSTDTQYF
TRBJ1-4 | TRBV10-3 | many | . | TGTGCCATCAGTGAGTTCGGTACTGGAGAAAAACTGTTTTTT | CAISEFGTGEKLFF
TRBJ1-2 | TRBV6-5 | few | . | TGTGCCAGCAGTTACGACCCGAAAAACTATGGCTACACCTTC | CASSYDPKNYGYTF
TRBJ2-5 | TRBV29-1 | many | TRBD1 | TGCAGCGTCATAGGACAGGGTCGTTGGGAGACCCAGTACTTC | CSVIGQGRWETQYF
TRBJ2-7 | TRBV6-5 | many | . | TGTGCCAGCTCGGCTGCCGAGCAGTACTTC | CASSAAEQYF
TRBJ2-5 | TRBV7-9 | many | TRBD2 | TGTGCCAGCAGCATGTCCGGGACTAGCGGGAGGCTTTCGTCCCAGTACTTC | CASSMSGTSGRLSSQYF
TRBJ2-6 | TRBV20-1 | few | TRBD2 | TGCAGTGCTGGGACTAGCTCTGGGGCCAACGTCCTGACTTTC | CSAGTSSGANVLTF
TRBJ2-1 | TRBV18 | . | TRBD1 | TGTGCCAGCTCACCAGGACAGGACACCTACAATGAGCAGTTCTTC | CASSPGQDTYNEQFF
TRBJ2-1 | TRBV20-1 | . | TRBD2 | TGCAGTGCTAGAGCCGGACTAGCGGGAGCAAATGAGCAGTTCTTC | CSARAGLAGANEQFF
TRBJ2-1 | TRBV20-1 | . | . | TGCAGTGCTAGAGATCTGGGTCTAACCTACAATGAGCAGTTCTTC | CSARDLGLTYNEQFF
TRBJ2-1 | TRBV10-3 | few | TRBD2 | TGTGCCGGCGGACTAGATGAGCAGTTCTTC | CAGGLDEQFF